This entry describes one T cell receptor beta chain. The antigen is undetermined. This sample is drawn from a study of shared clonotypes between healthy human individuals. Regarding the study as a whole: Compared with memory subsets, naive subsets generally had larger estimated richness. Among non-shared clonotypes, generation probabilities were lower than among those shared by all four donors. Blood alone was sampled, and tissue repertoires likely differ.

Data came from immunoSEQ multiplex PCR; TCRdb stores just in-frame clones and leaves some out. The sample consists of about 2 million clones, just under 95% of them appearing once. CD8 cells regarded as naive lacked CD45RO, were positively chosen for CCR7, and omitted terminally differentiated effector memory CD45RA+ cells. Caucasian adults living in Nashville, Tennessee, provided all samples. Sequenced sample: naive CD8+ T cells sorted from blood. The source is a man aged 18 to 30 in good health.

The CDR3 DNA reads TGTGCCAGCAGTGGGGTGAATAGATACGAGCAGTACTTC. Protein: CASSGVNRYEQYF. The V and J genes are TRBV2 and TRBJ2-5; the D is unclear. The end of the DNA aligns better with TRBJ2-7, so the J call may be wrong. Germline CDR1 is SNHLY and CDR2 is FYNNEI. The CDR3 has 13 residues.